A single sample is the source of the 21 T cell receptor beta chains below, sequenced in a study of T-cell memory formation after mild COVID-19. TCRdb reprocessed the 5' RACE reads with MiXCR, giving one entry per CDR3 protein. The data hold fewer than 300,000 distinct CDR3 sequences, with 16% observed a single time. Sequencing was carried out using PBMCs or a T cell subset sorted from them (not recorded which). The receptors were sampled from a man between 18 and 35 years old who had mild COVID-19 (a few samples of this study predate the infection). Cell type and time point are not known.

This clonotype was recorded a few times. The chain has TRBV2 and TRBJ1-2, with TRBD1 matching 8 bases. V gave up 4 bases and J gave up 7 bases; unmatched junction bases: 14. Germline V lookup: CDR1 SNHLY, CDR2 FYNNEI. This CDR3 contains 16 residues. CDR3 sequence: CASSVSLDREPGGYTF. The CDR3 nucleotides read TGTGCCAGCAGTGTTTCCTTGGACAGGGAACCCGGTGGCTACACCTTC.

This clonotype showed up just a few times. The CDR3 DNA reads as TGCGCCAGCAGCCAAGATGGCGGAGTGGGGGCTAATGAAAAACTGTTTTTT. Translated, it gives CASSQDGGVGANEKLFF. The chain employs TRBV4-3 and TRBJ1-4, with D possibly matching TRBD1 (5 bases). Germline-derived CDR1 and CDR2 are LGHNA and YSLEER. The V end lost 0 bases, the J end lost 3 bases, and 14 bases lay between the germline ends. This CDR3 is built from 17 residues.

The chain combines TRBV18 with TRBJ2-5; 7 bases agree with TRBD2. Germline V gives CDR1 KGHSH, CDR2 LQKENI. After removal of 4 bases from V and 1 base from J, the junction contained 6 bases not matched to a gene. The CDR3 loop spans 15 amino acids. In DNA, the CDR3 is TGTGCCAGCTCACGCGCTAGCGGATTCCAAGAGACCCAGTACTTC. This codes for CASSRASGFQETQYF.

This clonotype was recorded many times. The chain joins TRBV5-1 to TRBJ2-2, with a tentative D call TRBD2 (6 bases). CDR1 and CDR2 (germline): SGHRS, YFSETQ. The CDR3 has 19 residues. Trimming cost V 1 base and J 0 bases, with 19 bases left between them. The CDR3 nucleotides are TGCGCCAGCAGCTTGCAATGGCTGGGGGGACGGACGAACACCGGGGAGCTGTTTTTT. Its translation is CASSLQWLGGRTNTGELFF.

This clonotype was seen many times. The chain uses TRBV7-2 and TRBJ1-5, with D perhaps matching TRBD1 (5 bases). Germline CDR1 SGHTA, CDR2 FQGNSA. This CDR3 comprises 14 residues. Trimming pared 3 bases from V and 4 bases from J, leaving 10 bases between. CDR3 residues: CASSLGDRNQPQHF. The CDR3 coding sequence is TGTGCCAGCAGCTTGGGGGACCGGAATCAGCCCCAGCATTTT.

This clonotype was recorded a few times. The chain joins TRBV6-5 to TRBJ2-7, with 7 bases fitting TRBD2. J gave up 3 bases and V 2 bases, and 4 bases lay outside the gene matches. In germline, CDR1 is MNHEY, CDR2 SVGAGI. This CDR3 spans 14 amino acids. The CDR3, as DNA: TGTGCCAGCAGTTACGGGGGGGTGGGCTACGAGCAGTACTTC. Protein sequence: CASSYGGVGYEQYF.

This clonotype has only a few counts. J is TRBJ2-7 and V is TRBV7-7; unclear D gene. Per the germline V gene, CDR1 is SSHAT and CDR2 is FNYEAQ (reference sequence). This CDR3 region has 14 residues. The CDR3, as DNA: TGTGCTAGCAGCTTAGGTACCCTACCAGGCGAGCAGTACGTC. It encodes CASSLGTLPGEQYV.

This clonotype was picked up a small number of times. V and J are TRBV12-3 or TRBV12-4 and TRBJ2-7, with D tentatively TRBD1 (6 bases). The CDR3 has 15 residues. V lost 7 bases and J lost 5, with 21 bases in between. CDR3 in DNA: TGTGCCAGCAACCGCCTCGAGGACAGATTGAACGAGCAGTACGTC. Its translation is CASNRLEDRLNEQYV.

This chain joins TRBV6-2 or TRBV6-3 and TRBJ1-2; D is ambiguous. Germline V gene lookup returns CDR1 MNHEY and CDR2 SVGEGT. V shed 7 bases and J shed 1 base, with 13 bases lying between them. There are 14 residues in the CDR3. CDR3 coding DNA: TGTGCCAGCACCAAGGCCCGACTTAACTATGGCTACACCTTC. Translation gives CASTKARLNYGYTF.

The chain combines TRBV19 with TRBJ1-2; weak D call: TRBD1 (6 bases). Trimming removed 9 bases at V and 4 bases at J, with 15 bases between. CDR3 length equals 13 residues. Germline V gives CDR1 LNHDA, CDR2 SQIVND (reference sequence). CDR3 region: CASQQGSGYGYTF. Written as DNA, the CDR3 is TGTGCCAGCCAACAGGGTTCAGGCTATGGCTACACCTTC.

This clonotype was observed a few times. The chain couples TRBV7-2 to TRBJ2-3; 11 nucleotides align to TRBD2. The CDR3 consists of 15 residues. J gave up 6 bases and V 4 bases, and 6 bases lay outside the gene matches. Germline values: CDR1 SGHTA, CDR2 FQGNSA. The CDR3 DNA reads TGTGCCAGCAGCTGGACTAGCGGGCCTATCGATACGCAGTATTTT. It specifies CASSWTSGPIDTQYF.

The CDR3 DNA is TGCGCCAGCAGCTTGGACAGTAATAATGAAAAACTGTTTTTT. Its translation is CASSLDSNNEKLFF. The V gene is TRBV5-1, the J gene TRBJ1-4; D gene unclear. Trimming took 0 bases from V and 4 from J, leaving 7 bases between them. Germline assignment: CDR1 SGHRS and CDR2 YFSETQ. This CDR3 is built from 14 residues.

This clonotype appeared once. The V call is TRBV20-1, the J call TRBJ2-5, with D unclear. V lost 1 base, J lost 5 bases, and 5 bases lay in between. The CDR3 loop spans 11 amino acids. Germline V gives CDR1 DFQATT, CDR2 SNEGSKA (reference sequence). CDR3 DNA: TGCAGTGCTAGAGCACGGGAGACCCAGTACTTC. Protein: CSARARETQYF.

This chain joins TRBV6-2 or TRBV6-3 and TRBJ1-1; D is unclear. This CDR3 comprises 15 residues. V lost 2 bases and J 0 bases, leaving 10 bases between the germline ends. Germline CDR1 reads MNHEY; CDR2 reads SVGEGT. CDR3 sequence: CASSYTDGLNTEAFF. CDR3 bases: TGTGCCAGCAGTTACACGGACGGCCTGAACACTGAAGCTTTCTTT.

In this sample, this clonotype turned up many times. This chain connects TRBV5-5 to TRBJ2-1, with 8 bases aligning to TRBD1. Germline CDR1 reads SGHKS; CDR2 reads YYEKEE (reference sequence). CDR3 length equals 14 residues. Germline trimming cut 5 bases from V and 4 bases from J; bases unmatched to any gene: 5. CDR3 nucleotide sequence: TGTGCCAGCAGACGGGACAGGTCTTACAATGAGCAGTTCTTC. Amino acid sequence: CASRRDRSYNEQFF.

CDR3 loop: CATRQGSGANVLTF. Written as DNA, the CDR3 is TGTGCCACTAGACAGGGCTCTGGGGCCAACGTCCTGACTTTC. This chain connects TRBV3-1 to TRBJ2-6; the match to TRBD1 covers 7 bases. The germline V gene has CDR1 LGHDT and CDR2 YNNKEL (reference sequence). The junction had 3 bases not matched to a gene; V was cut back by 10 bases and J by 0 bases. The CDR3 has 14 residues.

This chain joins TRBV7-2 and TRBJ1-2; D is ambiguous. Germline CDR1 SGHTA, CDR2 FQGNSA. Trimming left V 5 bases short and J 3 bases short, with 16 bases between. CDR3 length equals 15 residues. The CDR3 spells CASSPFLGSDYGYTF. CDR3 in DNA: TGTGCCAGCAGCCCTTTTTTAGGCTCGGACTATGGCTACACCTTC.

DNA of the CDR3: TGCGCCAGCAGCTCTACTGGGGGGGGATACAATGAGCAGTTCTTC. Encoded protein: CASSSTGGGYNEQFF. V gene TRBV4-1 combines with J gene TRBJ2-1; 7 nucleotides match TRBD2. This CDR3 is built from 15 residues. The germline CDR1 and CDR2 sequences are MGHRA and YSYEKL. The ends lost 5 bases at V and 4 bases at J; junction bases unmatched: 8.

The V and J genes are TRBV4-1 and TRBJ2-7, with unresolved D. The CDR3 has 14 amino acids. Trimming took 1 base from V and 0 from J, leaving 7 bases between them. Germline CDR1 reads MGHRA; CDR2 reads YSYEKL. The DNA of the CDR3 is TGCGCCAGCAGCCAAGGTCCTACCTCCTACGAGCAGTACTTC. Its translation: CASSQGPTSYEQYF.

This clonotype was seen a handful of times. DNA of the CDR3: TGTGCCAGCAGCCAAAATAGCGGGGGGGCCTACGAGCAGTACTTC. Protein: CASSQNSGGAYEQYF. This chain links TRBV3-1 with TRBJ2-7; 11 bases are shared with TRBD2. V trimming: 2 bases; J trimming: 2 bases; junction bases outside the gene matches: 2. The CDR3 runs 15 residues. Germline CDR1 and CDR2: LGHDT and YNNKEL (reference sequence).

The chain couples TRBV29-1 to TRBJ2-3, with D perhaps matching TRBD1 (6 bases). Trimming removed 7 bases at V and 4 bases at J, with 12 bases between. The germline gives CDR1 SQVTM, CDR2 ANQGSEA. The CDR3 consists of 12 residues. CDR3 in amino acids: CSGQDGADTQYF. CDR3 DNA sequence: TGCAGCGGACAGGACGGGGCAGATACGCAGTATTTT.